Sequencing of this TCR beta chain was carried out in a study of CD4+ T cells in melanoma. Findings and limits, study-wide: Reportedly, melanoma neoantigen-specific CD4+ T cells showed varied differentiation states.

With regard to this clone: Its specificity is not known.

Sequencing was performed with immunoSEQ multiplex PCR; in TCRdb, only in-frame clones are kept and a portion is missing. The data contain some 9,700 clones, around 69% of them seen just once; the ten biggest clones take up 24%. Germline V CDR1 and CDR2: ENHRY, SYGVKD. The CDR3 is 14 amino acids. The V end lost 4 bases, the J end lost 3 bases, and 10 bases lay between the germline ends. The chain is built from TRBV10-3 and TRBJ1-5; possibly TRBD1 for D (5 bases). Sequenced material: tumor tissue. The TCR originated in a human donor with melanoma. The CDR3 coding sequence is TGTGCCATCAGTGCGTGGGGCCCCAATCAGCCCCAGCATTTT. The encoded protein is CAISAWGPNQPQHF.